These T cell receptor beta chains were read from a single sample in a study of blood T cell repertoires in COVID-19. The table came from immunoSEQ multiplex PCR; TCRdb's copy has only in-frame clones and leaves some out. Seen here are 75,000 to 95,000 clones, approximately 87% observed once, and the top ten hold about 1.2%. The sequenced sample was peripheral blood. The origin of the receptors is a human donor in a cohort sampled during active COVID-19. Each CDR3 is given with its conserved first and last residue. The D gene is left open where the match is weak. Clone size, where shown, is once, few, many, or a class for clones that have expanded.

d_call clone_size j_call v_call cdr3_aa cdr3_nt
TRBD1 . TRBJ1-4 TRBV19 CASRTGQGNEKLFF TGTGCCAGTAGGACCGGACAGGGTAATGAAAAACTGTTTTTT
. . TRBJ2-1 TRBV18 CASSPQYNEQFF TGTGCCAGCTCACCCCAGTACAATGAGCAGTTCTTC
. . TRBJ2-1 TRBV3-1/TRBV3-2 CASSQLSGSANEQFF TGTGCCAGCAGCCAATTGTCCGGGAGTGCGAATGAGCAGTTCTTC
. . TRBJ2-3 TRBV18 CASSPGEEDTQYF TGTGCCAGCTCACCTGGAGAGGAGGATACGCAGTATTTT
TRBD1 once TRBJ1-6 TRBV27 CASSFKAGQGGNSPLHF TGTGCCAGCAGTTTTAAGGCGGGACAGGGGGGGAATTCACCCCTCCACTTT
. . TRBJ1-2 TRBV6-5 CASRPGQFNYGYTF TGTGCCAGCAGGCCTGGACAGTTTAACTATGGCTACACCTTC
. . TRBJ2-1 TRBV11-2 CASSLDLMRAPSSYNEQFF TGTGCCAGCAGCTTAGATCTGATGCGCGCCCCGAGCTCCTACAATGAGCAGTTCTTC
. . TRBJ2-7 TRBV10-3 CAISLDSYEQYF TGTGCCATCAGTCTGGACAGCTACGAGCAGTACTTC
. . TRBJ1-5 TRBV28 CASTLGTRKHF TGTGCCAGCACCCTGGGGACACGTAAGCATTTT
TRBD1 . TRBJ1-1 TRBV19 CASSGGQGRTEAFF TGTGCCAGTAGTGGAGGACAGGGGAGGACTGAAGCTTTCTTT
. . TRBJ1-2 TRBV28 CASNSDGSNYGYTF TGTGCCAGCAATTCCGATGGCAGTAACTATGGCTACACCTTC
TRBD1 . TRBJ2-1 TRBV5-1 CASSFTGADYNEQFF TGCGCCAGCAGCTTTACAGGGGCAGACTACAATGAGCAGTTCTTC
TRBD1 . TRBJ1-5 TRBV28 CASSLKRTGASNQPQHF TGTGCCAGCAGTTTAAAACGGACAGGAGCGAGCAATCAGCCCCAGCATTTT
TRBD1 . TRBJ2-7 TRBV6-5 CASRVGQGGYEQYF TGTGCCAGCAGAGTGGGACAGGGTGGCTACGAGCAGTACTTC
. . TRBJ1-1 TRBV14 CASTIQIGGQNTEAFF TGTGCCAGCACCATACAAATCGGAGGCCAGAACACTGAAGCTTTCTTT
TRBD1 . TRBJ2-7 TRBV9 CASSPFRDRPYEQYF TGTGCCAGCAGTCCTTTCCGGGACAGGCCCTACGAGCAGTACTTC
. . TRBJ1-2 TRBV28 CASSLSAQSGYGYTF TGTGCCAGCAGTTTATCGGCGCAGTCGGGCTATGGCTACACCTTC
TRBD1 . TRBJ2-7 TRBV7-9 CASSSGGSYEQYF TGTGCCAGCAGTTCAGGGGGATCCTACGAGCAGTACTTC
. . TRBJ2-1 TRBV24-1 CATRQQGDEQFF TGTGCCACCAGACAACAGGGAGATGAGCAGTTCTTC
TRBD1 . TRBJ1-1 TRBV6-4 CASRAGTGAGAFF TGTGCCAGCAGGGCCGGGACAGGGGCTGGGGCTTTCTTT
. few TRBJ2-1 TRBV4-2 CASSQDSEYSYNEQFF TGTGCCAGCAGCCAAGATAGCGAATACTCCTACAATGAGCAGTTCTTC
TRBD2 . TRBJ2-7 TRBV20-1 CSASLLLGGGHEQYF TGCAGTGCTAGTCTGCTCCTGGGGGGAGGGCACGAGCAGTACTTC
TRBD2 . TRBJ2-1 TRBV3-1/TRBV3-2 CASSQGNSGGSYNEQFF TGTGCCAGCAGCCAAGGGAATAGCGGGGGCTCCTACAATGAGCAGTTCTTC
TRBD1 . TRBJ1-1 TRBV6-5 CASSPQTGGRTEAFF TGTGCCAGCAGTCCGCAAACAGGGGGAAGGACTGAAGCTTTCTTT
TRBD1 . TRBJ1-2 TRBV2 CASSEGQGYGYTF TGTGCCAGCAGTGAGGGACAGGGTTATGGCTACACCTTC
TRBD1 . TRBJ2-1 TRBV7-3 CASSLRQGPYNEQFF TGTGCCAGCAGCTTACGACAGGGGCCGTACAATGAGCAGTTCTTC
. few TRBJ2-3 TRBV5-6 CASSPRGASDTQYF TGTGCCAGCAGCCCCCGGGGGGCGTCAGATACGCAGTATTTT
. . TRBJ2-7 TRBV2 CASRGQGLSSYEQYF TGTGCCAGCAGGGGGCAGGGCTTAAGCTCCTACGAGCAGTACTTC
TRBD2 . TRBJ2-1 TRBV19 CASSWGSGGHNEQFF TGTGCCAGTAGTTGGGGCAGCGGGGGGCACAATGAGCAGTTCTTC
TRBD1 . TRBJ1-2 TRBV18 CASSPGTGGWYGYTF TGTGCCAGCTCACCGGGGACAGGGGGCTGGTATGGCTACACCTTC
. . TRBJ1-1 TRBV7-8 CASSLIGGGTEAFF TGTGCCAGCAGCTTAATCGGGGGAGGCACTGAAGCTTTCTTT
. once TRBJ1-1 TRBV4-1 CASSLDWEEGTEAFF TGCGCCAGCAGCCTTGACTGGGAAGAGGGCACTGAAGCTTTCTTT
. few TRBJ2-3 TRBV28 CASTSSRGWGTDTQYF TGTGCCAGCACTTCCTCCCGGGGGTGGGGCACAGATACGCAGTATTTT
TRBD1 . TRBJ1-5 TRBV5-1 CASSFKGTGAHRSNQPQHF TGCGCCAGCAGCTTTAAGGGGACAGGGGCTCATCGGAGCAATCAGCCCCAGCATTTT
. . TRBJ1-2 TRBV4-1 CASSQFLGAYGYTF TGCGCCAGCAGCCAATTTTTGGGGGCCTATGGCTACACCTTC
TRBD1 . TRBJ2-1 TRBV19 CASSKPDRVPRNEQFF TGTGCCAGTAGCAAACCCGACAGGGTCCCCCGCAATGAGCAGTTCTTC
TRBD1 . TRBJ2-3 TRBV7-9 CASSSVGQGLSTDTQYF TGTGCCAGCAGCTCAGTTGGACAGGGTTTATCCACAGATACGCAGTATTTT
. . TRBJ1-1 TRBV7-2 CASSSRGVNTEAFF TGTGCCAGCAGCTCCCGGGGGGTTAACACTGAAGCTTTCTTT
TRBD1 . TRBJ2-7 TRBV2 CASTTTRQGYEQYF TGTGCCAGCACTACCACCCGACAGGGGTACGAGCAGTACTTC
TRBD1 . TRBJ1-4 TRBV24-1 CATSDSGQGMGKLFF TGTGCCACCAGTGATTCCGGACAGGGGATGGGAAAACTGTTTTTT
TRBD2 few TRBJ2-7 TRBV3-1/TRBV3-2 CASSQVPSAAGAFYEQYF TGTGCCAGCAGCCAAGTTCCATCCGCCGCGGGAGCTTTCTACGAGCAGTACTTC
TRBD1 . TRBJ1-2 TRBV2 CASSPDRDANYGYTF TGTGCCAGCAGTCCAGACAGGGACGCTAACTATGGCTACACCTTC
. . TRBJ2-3 TRBV9 CASSVVSGYTQYF TGTGCCAGCAGCGTAGTTAGCGGCTATACGCAGTATTTT
TRBD1 once TRBJ1-1 TRBV27 CASSSLWTGDTEAFF TGTGCCAGCAGTTCCCTCTGGACAGGGGACACTGAAGCTTTCTTT
TRBD2 . TRBJ2-1 TRBV11-3 CASSLGGSSGSSYNEQFF TGTGCCAGCAGCTTAGGGGGCTCTAGCGGGAGCTCCTACAATGAGCAGTTCTTC
. . TRBJ1-4 TRBV29-1 CSVEGGIGEKLFF TGCAGCGTTGAGGGGGGGATTGGGGAAAAACTGTTTTTT